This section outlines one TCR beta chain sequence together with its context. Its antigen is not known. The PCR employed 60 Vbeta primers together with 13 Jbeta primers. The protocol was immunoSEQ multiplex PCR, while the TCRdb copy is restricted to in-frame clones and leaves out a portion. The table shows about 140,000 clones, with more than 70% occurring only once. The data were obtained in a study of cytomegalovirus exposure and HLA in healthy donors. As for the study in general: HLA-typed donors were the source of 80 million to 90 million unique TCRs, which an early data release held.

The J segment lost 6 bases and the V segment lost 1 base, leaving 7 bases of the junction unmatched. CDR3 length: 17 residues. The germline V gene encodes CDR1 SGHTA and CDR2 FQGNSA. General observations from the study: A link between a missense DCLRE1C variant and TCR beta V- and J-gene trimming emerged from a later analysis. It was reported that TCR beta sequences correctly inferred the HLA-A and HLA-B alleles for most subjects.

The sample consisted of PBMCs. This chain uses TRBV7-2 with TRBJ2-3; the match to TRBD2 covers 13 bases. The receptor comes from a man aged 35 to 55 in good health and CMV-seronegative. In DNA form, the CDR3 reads TGTGCCAGCAGCTTAGTTACTAGCGGGGGGGCGCGTGATACGCAGTATTTT. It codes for CASSLVTSGGARDTQYF.